The clone carrying this T cell receptor beta chain came up a few times. The sample's time point: persistent/refractory GD, antithyroid drugs over 5 years with positive TRAb. With RNA extracted from PBMCs as input, the TCR library was made. An endocrinology department in Xi'an, China, supplied the patients. The entry originates in a study of regulatory T cells in long-lasting Graves disease. Building of the TCR beta libraries involved iRepertoire HTBI primers and Arm-PCR of CDR3 regions. TCRdb fed the multiplex PCR reads into MiXCR, producing one record per CDR3 protein. Of hundreds of thousands of distinct CDR3 sequences in the sample, approximately 22% were seen once. The TCR sequence derives from a female donor with Graves disease. This material consisted of peripheral blood mononuclear cells (PBMCs), taken when the disease was refractory, from a patient treated with antithyroid drugs.

This chain's CDR3 is CASTGQGLYGYTF. The DNA for the CDR3 is TGTGCCAGTACGGGACAGGGTTTATATGGCTACACCTTC. The gene calls are TRBV19 and TRBJ1-2; 9 positions match TRBD1. The V and J ends lost 7 bases and 5 bases, in that order; junction bases with no gene match: 5. Germline-derived CDR1 and CDR2 are LNHDA and SQIVND (reference sequence). This CDR3 comprises 13 residues.